This entry describes one TCR beta chain. Its antigen remains unidentified. J gave up 5 bases and V 3 bases, and 3 bases lay outside the gene matches. The germline gives CDR1 LNHDA, CDR2 SQIVND (reference sequence). The CDR3 has 13 amino acids. The data were obtained in a study of CD4 T cells in relation to SARS-CoV-2 and coronaviruses. Study-wide context: Convalescent patients had median age about 40 years, range about 20 to 72. General study results and limits: Roughly 69% of donors had memory CD4+ clonotypes crossrecognizing SARS-CoV-2 and common cold coronavirus spike.

Method: immunoSEQ multiplex PCR; TCRdb's copy keeps in-frame clones and lacks some. The sample has tens of thousands of clones; over 75% are singletons. This receptor was taken from an adult with COVID-19. The chain joins TRBV19 to TRBJ1-1; TRBD1 aligns across 7 bases. The material sequenced was memory CD4+ T cells from PBMCs. CDR3 coding DNA: TGTGCCAGTAGTATGACCAGGGGGACTGAAGCTTTCTTT. It specifies CASSMTRGTEAFF. Full variable domain (missing parts from reference TRBV19 and TRBJ1-1): DGGITQSPKYLFRKEGQNVTLSCEQNLNHDAMYWYRQDPGQGLRLIYYSQIVNDFQKGDIAEGYSVSREKKESFPLTVTSAQKNPTAFYLCASSMTRGTEAFFGQGTRLTVV.